This T cell receptor beta chain comes out of a study of OX40 agonist ivuxolimab in advanced cancers. Turning to the study itself: Ivuxolimab, an agonist antibody against OX40 (CD134), was given to patients.

In its sample, this clone was seen a few times. The target antigen is unknown. Germline V gives CDR1 LNHDA, CDR2 SQIVND (reference sequence). CDR3 length: 13 amino acids. The ends were cut back, 8 bases at V and 2 bases at J, with 7 bases in the middle. Patients were ruled out by autoimmune disease history or systemic immunosuppression. Method: immunoSEQ multiplex PCR; TCRdb's copy keeps in-frame clones and lacks some. The table lists roughly 44,000 clones, approximately 84% of them singletons. Study-wide results and caveats: In a subset of nonresponders, normalized T-cell clonal expansion was also low. Still undetermined is the antigen specificity of the expanded peripheral T cells.

This TCR was recovered from an adult with an advanced solid tumor such as melanoma, head and neck, liver or kidney cancer. Source: CD4+ or CD8+ T cells sorted from blood, taken in a trial of the OX40 agonist ivuxolimab. The chain employs TRBV19 and TRBJ2-6; TRBD2 is a possible D gene (6 bases). The CDR3 DNA reads TGTGCCAGTTGGGGGGCTGGGGCCAACGTCCTGACTTTC. Its protein product is CASWGAGANVLTF.